This passage covers 18 T cell receptor beta chains from one sample sequenced in a study of blood T cells in healthy people across ages. Primed by a sample-barcoded 5' primer and a J-beta primer mix, a second PCR proceeded for about 7 to 12 cycles. In TCRdb, the 5' RACE reads were re-called with MiXCR into one record per CDR3 protein. This table has more than 900,000 distinct CDR3 sequences, about 29% appearing once. The data were also submitted as part of a second study, on T cells of mothers and their children.

Specimen: blood. These receptors were obtained from a middle-aged woman in good health.

This clonotype was seen only a few times. The chain combines TRBV3-1 with TRBJ1-4; D call uncertain. This CDR3 spans 15 amino acids. CDR1 and CDR2 from the germline V gene are LGHDT and YNNKEL (reference sequence). Trimming pared 0 bases from V and 4 bases from J, leaving 9 bases between. The CDR3 nucleotides read TGTGCCAGCAGCCAAGAGAACAGATATAATGAAAAACTGTTTTTT. Translation: CASSQENRYNEKLFF.

This clonotype has a count of ten or more. This chain connects TRBV29-1 to TRBJ2-1; 7 bases agree with TRBD2. V dropped 5 bases and J dropped 3; count of bases not matched to a gene: 1. The CDR3 length is 12 residues. Looked up from germline, CDR1 is SQVTM and CDR2 is ANQGSEA. CDR3 DNA sequence: TGCAGCGTTCGCGGGGGCTACAATGAGCAGTTCTTC. Translation: CSVRGGYNEQFF.

This clonotype turned up a few times. The rearrangement uses TRBV11-2 and TRBJ2-7; possible D gene TRBD1, 6 bases. The V gene lost 2 bases and the J gene lost 2 bases, with 19 bases spanning the gap. The CDR3 contains 17 residues. Per the germline V gene, CDR1 is SGHAT and CDR2 is FQNNGV. DNA for the CDR3: TGTGCCAGCAGCTTAACCCGACAGGAAACCGCCCCCTACGAGCAGTACTTC. It codes for CASSLTRQETAPYEQYF.

This chain joins TRBV7-2 and TRBJ2-5, with TRBD2 matching over 8 bases. Germline CDR1 is SGHTA and CDR2 is FQGNSA. V was pared by 5 bases and J by 1 base, with 6 bases of the junction left unmatched. This CDR3 is built from 15 residues. The CDR3 DNA reads TGTGCCAGCAGCAAGATGGCGGGGGGCCAAGAGACCCAGTACTTC. It is translated as CASSKMAGGQETQYF. The entire variable domain, with the rest obtained from reference TRBV7-2 and TRBJ2-5, is as follows: GAGVSQSPSNKVTEKGKDVELRCDPISGHTALYWYRQSLGQGLEFLIYFQGNSAPDKSGLPSDRFSAERTGGSVSTLTIQRTQQEDSAVYLCASSKMAGGQETQYFGPGTRLLVL.

This chain uses TRBV7-2 with TRBJ1-6; TRBD1 matches 7 bases. V lost 5 bases and J lost 6; bases outside the gene matches: 7. The CDR3 is 15 amino acids. Germline V gives CDR1 SGHTA, CDR2 FQGNSA. The CDR3 nucleotides read TGTGCCAGCAGCCCAGACAGGGTGGTTAATTCACCCCTCCACTTT. Its protein product is CASSPDRVVNSPLHF.

This clonotype was recorded a few times. This rearrangement joins TRBV27 to TRBJ2-5; D possibly corresponds to TRBD2 (6 bases). Germline V gives CDR1 MNHEY, CDR2 SMNVEV (reference sequence). The CDR3 extends over 15 amino acids. Trimming took off 3 bases at V and 1 base at J, with 12 bases between the two ends. The CDR3 spells CASSFASALQETQYF. The CDR3 DNA reads TGTGCCAGCAGTTTTGCTAGCGCCCTCCAAGAGACCCAGTACTTC.

This clonotype was detected only a few times. This rearrangement joins TRBV5-1 to TRBJ2-4; 7 nucleotides align to TRBD1. Losses at the gene ends were 0 bases for V and 15 bases for J; bases not matched to a gene: 9. The CDR3 has 13 amino acids. Germline-derived CDR1 and CDR2 are SGHRS and YFSETQ. CDR3 in DNA: TGCGCCAGCAGCTTGGGGTTGACAGGGCTGTTGTACTTC. Translating gives CASSLGLTGLLYF.

This clonotype appeared a few times. The CDR3 nucleotides are TGTGCCAGCAGGCCCCCCCTGACCATCAGAGGCGAGCAGTACTTC. This translates into CASRPPLTIRGEQYF. This sequence joins TRBV25-1 and TRBJ2-4; no firm D call. The end of the DNA fits TRBJ2-7 better, so the J call may be wrong. There are 15 residues in the CDR3. Germline V gene sequence: CDR1 MGHDK, CDR2 SYGVNS.

This clonotype was observed at least ten times. The rearrangement links TRBV10-3 to TRBJ2-7; 7 bases map to TRBD1. V dropped 11 bases and J dropped 2; count of bases not matched to a gene: 6. This CDR3 is built from 12 residues. The germline V gene encodes CDR1 ENHRY and CDR2 SYGVKD. CDR3 region: CASGQDAYEQYF. CDR3 sequence (DNA): TGTGCCTCTGGACAGGACGCCTACGAGCAGTACTTC.

The chain has TRBV12-3 or TRBV12-4 and TRBJ2-7; TRBD2 aligns across 8 bases. V gave up 3 bases and J gave up 6 bases; unmatched junction bases: 10. CDR3 length: 15 residues. The CDR3 region is CASSLLGQGTSEQYF. CDR3 bases: TGTGCCAGCAGTTTGCTAGGGCAGGGGACTAGCGAGCAGTACTTC.

V usage is TRBV7-2 and J usage is TRBJ1-4; D is unclear. CDR3 length: 17 amino acids. The germline V gene has CDR1 SGHTA and CDR2 FQGNSA. V shed 5 bases and J shed 7 bases, with 23 bases lying between them. CDR3 coding DNA: TGTGCCAGCAGCAACCCGTCTGTGGGTGGACGTAGTGAAAAACTGTTTTTT. It encodes CASSNPSVGGRSEKLFF. The variable domain in full, completed from reference TRBV7-2 and TRBJ1-4, reads GAGVSQSPSNKVTEKGKDVELRCDPISGHTALYWYRQSLGQGLEFLIYFQGNSAPDKSGLPSDRFSAERTGGSVSTLTIQRTQQEDSAVYLCASSNPSVGGRSEKLFFGSGTQLSVL.

This clonotype came up a few times. The chain uses TRBV12-3 or TRBV12-4 and TRBJ1-1; D uncertain. CDR3 length: 13 amino acids. Between the trimmed V and J ends, which lost 6 bases and 3 bases, there was a span of 11 bases. CDR3 in amino acids: CASSHSGYTEAFF. Written as DNA, the CDR3 is TGTGCCAGCAGCCACTCCGGGTACACTGAAGCTTTCTTT.

This clonotype appeared a few times. The V gene is TRBV4-2, the J gene TRBJ1-1; TRBD1 is a possible D gene (6 bases). Germline CDR1 reads LGHNA; CDR2 reads YNFKEQ. The ends were cut back, 8 bases at V and 7 bases at J, with 14 bases in the middle. The CDR3 runs to 12 residues. CDR3 region: CASAGVGDEAFF. Written as DNA, the CDR3 is TGTGCCAGCGCAGGGGTGGGGGATGAAGCTTTCTTT.

At least ten counts were recorded for this clonotype. The J gene is TRBJ1-1, the V gene TRBV20-1; D remains ambiguous. This CDR3 has 13 residues. Looked up from germline, CDR1 is DFQATT and CDR2 is SNEGSKA (reference sequence). Between the trimmed V and J ends, which lost 1 base and 0 bases, there was a span of 6 bases. CDR3 region: CSARAQMNTEAFF. The CDR3 DNA follows: TGCAGTGCTAGAGCACAGATGAACACTGAAGCTTTCTTT.

The chain uses TRBV10-3 and TRBJ1-1; a weak D match, TRBD1 (6 bases). The ends were cut back, 3 bases at V and 2 bases at J, with 13 bases in the middle. This CDR3 region has 15 residues. In germline, CDR1 is ENHRY, CDR2 SYGVKD. CDR3 sequence (DNA): TGTGCCATCAGTGATACCGGGACACCCAACACTGAAGCTTTCTTT. This codes for CAISDTGTPNTEAFF.

This clonotype was seen at least ten times. The rearrangement joins TRBV4-1 to TRBJ2-7; D ambiguous. CDR3 length: 16 amino acids. Trimming left V 0 bases short and J 0 bases short, with 12 bases between. Per the germline V gene, CDR1 is MGHRA and CDR2 is YSYEKL. CDR3 region: CASSQEWRLNSYEQYF. Here the CDR3 DNA reads TGCGCCAGCAGCCAAGAATGGCGCTTAAACTCCTACGAGCAGTACTTC.

This clonotype was detected only a few times. The genes are TRBV4-3 and TRBJ2-1; tentatively, D is TRBD2 (5 bases). CDR3 length: 17 amino acids. With 4 bases removed from V and 0 bases from J, the gap between germline ends came to 16 bases. The germline gives CDR1 LGHNA, CDR2 YSLEER. The CDR3 spells CASSRQWRADSYNEQFF. In DNA form, the CDR3 reads TGCGCCAGCAGCCGGCAATGGCGGGCGGACTCCTACAATGAGCAGTTCTTC.

Turning to this clonotype: One end of the junction fails to match germline, which may point to a read error. The chain is built from TRBV14 and TRBJ2-7; the D is unclear. Germline assignment: CDR1 SGHDN and CDR2 FVKESK. The CDR3 length is 17 residues. The CDR3 here is CASSQGTFGPYSYEQYF. CDR3 DNA sequence: TGTGCCAGTAGCCAAGGAACCTTCGGGCCGTACTCCTACGAGCAGTACTTC.